What follows are 10 T cell receptor beta chains derived from one specimen sequenced in a study of blood T cells in healthy people across ages. A sample-barcoded 5' primer and a J-beta primer mix were used in a second PCR of roughly 7 to 12 cycles. One entry per CDR3 protein, called by TCRdb with MiXCR from the 5' RACE reads. Of about 830,000 distinct CDR3 sequences detected, under 80% appear once; the ten largest clones hold roughly 26%. Material for sequencing was blood. Receptors were obtained from a man aged 25 to 40 in good health.

CDR3 sequence: CASSQPEGEGYTF. The DNA of the CDR3 is TGTGCCAGCAGCCAACCCGAGGGGGAGGGCTACACCTTC. The chain combines TRBV4-2 with TRBJ1-2, with D possibly TRBD1 on 6 matching bases. V lost 2 bases to trimming and J lost 8 bases, with 12 bases between them. Germline V gene sequence: CDR1 LGHNA, CDR2 YNFKEQ. This CDR3 has 13 residues.

This clonotype has a handful of counts. The chain joins TRBV7-2 to TRBJ2-4; the match to TRBD1 covers 7 bases. Germline trimming cut 5 bases from V and 2 bases from J; bases unmatched to any gene: 3. Germline lookup yields CDR1 SGHTA and CDR2 FQGNSA. The CDR3 runs 14 residues. CDR3 DNA sequence: TGTGCCAGCAGCCCGACAGGGACCAAAAACATTCAGTACTTC. Protein product: CASSPTGTKNIQYF.

The chain links TRBV6-5 to TRBJ2-1, with a weak D call TRBD1 (5 bases). This CDR3 contains 18 residues. Trimming cost V 2 bases and J 0 bases, with 17 bases left between them. Germline V gene lookup returns CDR1 MNHEY and CDR2 SVGAGI. CDR3 residues: CASSYPNEQESSYNEQFF. Written as DNA, the CDR3 is TGTGCCAGCAGTTACCCTAATGAACAGGAGAGCTCCTACAATGAGCAGTTCTTC.

There are a few counts of this clonotype. The chain recombines TRBV12-3 or TRBV12-4 with TRBJ2-4; D gene uncertain. The CDR3 is 13 amino acids. Trimming left V 3 bases short and J 5 bases short, with 8 bases between. CDR3 loop: CASSFEAQNIQYF. The CDR3 DNA reads as TGTGCCAGCAGTTTTGAGGCCCAAAACATTCAGTACTTC.

V is TRBV3-1 and J is TRBJ2-7; 7 bases match TRBD2. The germline gives CDR1 LGHDT, CDR2 YNNKEL (reference sequence). The CDR3 length is 12 residues. V shed 2 bases and J 8 bases; nucleotides not matched to a gene: 3. CDR3 DNA: TGTGCCAGCAGCCAAACGGGGGGTAAGCAGTACTTC. Its translation is CASSQTGGKQYF.

CDR3 loop: CASSVIGGGTQYF. The CDR3 DNA sequence: TGTGCCAGCAGTGTAATCGGGGGCGGTACGCAGTATTTT. This chain uses TRBV27 with TRBJ2-3; the D call may be TRBD1 or TRBD2 (6 bases each). The CDR3 has 13 residues. Trimming pared 5 bases from V and 8 bases from J, leaving 14 bases between. Germline assignment: CDR1 MNHEY and CDR2 SMNVEV (reference sequence).

The sample holds a few counts of this clonotype. This chain uses TRBV7-2 with TRBJ1-1, with D unclear. The CDR3 covers 13 residues. V shed 6 bases and J shed 2 bases, with 10 bases lying between them. Germline CDR1 is SGHTA and CDR2 is FQGNSA. DNA for the CDR3: TGTGCCAGCAGAGGAGGTTTAAACACTGAAGCTTTCTTT. As protein: CASRGGLNTEAFF. The whole variable domain, remainder taken from reference TRBV7-2 and TRBJ1-1, is GAGVSQSPSNKVTEKGKDVELRCDPISGHTALYWYRQSLGQGLEFLIYFQGNSAPDKSGLPSDRFSAERTGGSVSTLTIQRTQQEDSAVYLCASRGGLNTEAFFGQGTRLTVV.

The chain employs TRBV5-6 and TRBJ2-5, with 9 bases identical to TRBD1. With V trimmed by 5 bases and J by 5 bases, 13 bases remained unmatched. Germline V gene data show CDR1 as SGHDT and CDR2 as YYEEEE. This CDR3 comprises 16 residues. The CDR3 spells CASSITGGAGYETQYF. Here the CDR3 DNA reads TGTGCCAGCAGTATAACAGGGGGCGCGGGGTATGAGACCCAGTACTTC. Variable domain in full (rest from reference TRBV5-6 and TRBJ2-5): DAGVTQSPTHLIKTRGQQVTLRCSPKSGHDTVSWYQQALGQGPQFIFQYYEEEERQRGNFPDRFSGHQFPNYSSELNVNALLLGDSALYLCASSITGGAGYETQYFGPGTRLLVL.

The chain joins TRBV6-2 or TRBV6-3 to TRBJ1-5; 7 positions match TRBD1. The J segment lost 6 bases and the V segment lost 10 bases, leaving 6 bases of the junction unmatched. CDR1 is MNHEY and CDR2 is SVGEGT in the germline V gene. This CDR3 contains 12 residues. The CDR3 DNA follows: TGTGCCACCAGGGGGTCAGGTCAGCCCCAGCATTTT. The encoded protein is CATRGSGQPQHF.

The rearrangement uses TRBV10-3 and TRBJ2-1; tentative D call: TRBD1 (5 bases). The V and J ends lost 6 bases and 6 bases respectively, with 12 bases between them. Germline CDR1 reads ENHRY; CDR2 reads SYGVKD. CDR3 length: 13 residues. CDR3 sequence: CAISVGQSNEQFF. The DNA of the CDR3 is TGTGCCATCAGCGTGGGGCAGAGCAATGAGCAGTTCTTC.